This TCR beta chain was documented in a study of beta chain features in type 1 diabetes. Study-level results: Among patients, naive, central memory and Treg TCRB repertoires appeared more similar than among healthy donors. Sequencing used cDNA, and cells with high TCR expression could therefore be over-represented.

The isolated RNA, all of it, was reverse transcribed, so expressed TCRB transcripts were what got sequenced. Assay: immunoSEQ multiplex PCR; the TCRdb copy retains only in-frame clones and omits some. This table holds under 250,000 clones, 11% to 15% found once. This clone appeared a few times. Its antigen is currently unknown. Germline V lookup: CDR1 SGHVS, CDR2 FNYEAQ. V dropped 5 bases and J dropped 3; count of bases not matched to a gene: 11. The CDR3 runs to 16 residues. CD4+ cells of the naive, central memory, regulatory and stem cell-like memory types were sorted via CD45RO/CCR7/CD25/CD127/CD95/CD27.

The chain links TRBV7-6 to TRBJ1-1, with 8 bases lining up with TRBD1. Sequencing used naive CD4+ T cells from blood. The TCR comes from a woman in her thirties or forties in good health. CDR3 in amino acids: CASSRGQGLGDTEAFF. The CDR3 coding sequence is TGTGCCAGCAGCCGTGGACAGGGCCTGGGGGACACTGAAGCTTTCTTT.